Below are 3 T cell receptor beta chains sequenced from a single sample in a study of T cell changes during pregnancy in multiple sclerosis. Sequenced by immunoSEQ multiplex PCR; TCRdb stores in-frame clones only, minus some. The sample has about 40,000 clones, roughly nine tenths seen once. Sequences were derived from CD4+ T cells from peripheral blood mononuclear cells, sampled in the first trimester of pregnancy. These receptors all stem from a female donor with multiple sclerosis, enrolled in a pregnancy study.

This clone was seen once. CDR3 DNA sequence: TGTGCCAGCAGCCTGGACTCAGAAAGGGGCTACACCTTC. It encodes CASSLDSERGYTF. V is TRBV7-9 and J is TRBJ1-2; no reliable D call. CDR1 is SEHNR and CDR2 is FQNEAQ in the germline V gene (reference sequence). Trimming removed 5 bases at V and 8 bases at J, with 15 bases between. This CDR3 has 13 amino acids.

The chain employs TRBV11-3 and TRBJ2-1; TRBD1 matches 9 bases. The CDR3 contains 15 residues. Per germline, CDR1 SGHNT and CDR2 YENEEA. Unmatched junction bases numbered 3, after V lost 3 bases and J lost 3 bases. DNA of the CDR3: TGTGCCAGCAGCTTTAACAGGGGGCACTACAATGAGCAGTTCTTC. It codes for CASSFNRGHYNEQFF.

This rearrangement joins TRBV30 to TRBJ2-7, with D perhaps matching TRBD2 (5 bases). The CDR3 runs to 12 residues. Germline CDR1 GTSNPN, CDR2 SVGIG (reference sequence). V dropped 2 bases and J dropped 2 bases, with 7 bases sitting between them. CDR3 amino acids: CAWSRRPYEQYF. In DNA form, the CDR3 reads TGTGCCTGGAGTCGGAGGCCCTACGAGCAGTACTTC.